This T cell receptor beta chain was recorded in a study of cytomegalovirus exposure and HLA in healthy donors. Germline CDR1 and CDR2: LNHNV and YYDKDF (reference sequence). This CDR3 has 17 residues. V lost 1 base and J lost 0; bases outside the gene matches: 5. PCR amplification relied on 60 Vbeta primers (plus 13 Jbeta primers). Method: immunoSEQ multiplex PCR; TCRdb's copy keeps in-frame clones and lacks some. Here the sample table reports under 250,000 clones. This chain links TRBV15 with TRBJ1-5, with 8 bases identical to TRBD1. The specimen sequenced was PBMCs. The sequence was collected from a girl aged 2-10 years in good health and CMV-seropositive. This CDR3 is CATSRGTGFDSNQPQHF. The CDR3, as DNA: TGTGCCACCAGCAGAGGGACAGGGTTCGATAGCAATCAGCCCCAGCATTTT.